Included here is one TCR beta chain sequence, with context. V dropped 3 bases and J dropped 4; count of bases not matched to a gene: 7. This CDR3 is built from 16 residues. Per the germline V gene, CDR1 is GTSNPN and CDR2 is SVGIG (reference sequence). The data were obtained in a study of T cell responses to AZD1222 COVID-19 vaccine. TCRdb's table, derived via immunoSEQ multiplex PCR, lists solely in-frame clones and lacks some. The sample includes tens of thousands of clones, roughly 90% of them seen just once. V and J are TRBV30 and TRBJ2-3, with 13 bases identical to TRBD2. The TCR comes from an adult in good health. The sequences come from peripheral blood, collected on day 0 of AZD1222 vaccination. CDR3: CAWSLLAGGPSDTQYF. In nucleotides, the CDR3 is TGTGCCTGGAGCCTACTAGCGGGAGGGCCCTCAGATACGCAGTATTTT. The variable domain in full, with the rest retrieved from reference TRBV30 and TRBJ2-3, is SQTIHQWPATLVQPVGSPLSLECTVEGTSNPNLYWYRQAAGRGLQLLFYSVGIGQISSEVPQNLSASRPQDRQFILSSKKLLLSDSGFYLCAWSLLAGGPSDTQYFGPGTRLTVL.